This T cell receptor beta chain was identified during a study of identifying expanded T cells in peripheral blood. No infections or other immune events were documented during collection. The table lists this clone with a count of one. Its target is not known. Germline CDR1 reads SGHTA; CDR2 reads FQGNSA. Trimming removed 3 bases from V and 3 bases from J; junction bases left unmatched: 2. The CDR3 is made up of 15 amino acids. Whole-study findings and limits: Over about two and four weeks, about 15 and 19 clones changed, versus 1.2 between replicates. Approximately two-week clone count variance significantly increased as total template count grew.

Produced via immunoSEQ multiplex PCR; TCRdb's table is partial and in-frame only. This sample has over 90,000 clones; about 91% occur once, and the top ten carry 13% to 15%. The material sequenced was blood. The receptor was derived from a person aged 18 to 75 in good health. The gene calls are TRBV7-2 and TRBJ2-3, with 11 bases fitting TRBD1. The CDR3 protein is CASSFGQGATDTQYF. The CDR3 DNA reads TGTGCCAGCAGCTTCGGACAGGGGGCGACAGATACGCAGTATTTT.